Each of the 3 T cell receptor beta chains below was sequenced from the same sample in a study of blood T cell repertoires in COVID-19. The assay was immunoSEQ multiplex PCR, and TCRdb's table has in-frame clones only and misses some. This sample has about 490,000 clones; approximately 85% occur once, and the top ten carry approximately 3.4%. The sequenced sample consisted of peripheral blood. These receptors all come from a human donor in a cohort sampled during active COVID-19.

The genes are TRBV27 and TRBJ2-7; D ambiguous. V was clipped by 2 bases and J by 7 bases, with 12 bases between them. The CDR3 is made up of 13 amino acids. Germline CDR1 reads MNHEY; CDR2 reads SMNVEV (reference sequence). CDR3 sequence (DNA): TGTGCCAGCAGTTTAGGAGACTCGAGGGAGCAGTACTTC. Translated, it gives CASSLGDSREQYF.

J is TRBJ1-1 and V is TRBV3-1 (or the pseudogene TRBV3-2); 8 bases agree with TRBD1. CDR1 and CDR2 from the germline V gene are LGHDT and YNNKEL (reference sequence). V shed 3 bases, J shed 1 base, and the junction held 7 bases outside the gene matches. The CDR3 has 16 residues. In DNA form, the CDR3 reads TGTGCCAGCAGCCACTCTCAGGGGGCGCGGAACACTGAAGCTTTCTTT. Amino acids: CASSHSQGARNTEAFF.

This chain uses TRBV2 with TRBJ2-3, with 7 bases that match TRBD2. Germline-derived CDR1 and CDR2 are SNHLY and FYNNEI. J was trimmed by 2 bases and V by 4 bases; bases with no gene match: 6. The length of the CDR3 is 15 residues. The CDR3 nucleotides read TGTGCCAGCAGTGCTGGCCTAGCGGCCACAGATACGCAGTATTTT. This translates into CASSAGLAATDTQYF.